This is a list of T cell receptor beta chains from one sample in a study of cytomegalovirus exposure and HLA in healthy donors. The table came from immunoSEQ multiplex PCR; TCRdb's copy has only in-frame clones and leaves some out. This table holds 100,000 or so clones, roughly three quarters found once. Sequencing was done on a sample of PBMCs. These receptors all come from a man between 40 and 49 years old in good health and CMV-seropositive. The CDR3 runs from the conserved cysteine through the conserved F or W. A D gene is named only where the DNA matches it firmly. For some rows the clone size is stated as once, few or many, or as a class when expanded; others skip it.

v_gene	j_gene	d_gene	abundance	CDR3nt	CDR3aa
TRBV7-9	TRBJ1-1	-	-	TGTGCCAGCAGCCCCGCCGGTGACACTGAAGCTTTCTTT	CASSPAGDTEAFF
TRBV5-4	TRBJ1-4	-	few	TGTGCCAGCAGCTCACCCGGGACTACTAATGAAAAACTGTTTTTT	CASSSPGTTNEKLFF
TRBV15	TRBJ1-4	TRBD1	few	TGTGCCACCAGAGAGGGGCAGGGGGTGAACGAAAAACTGTTTTTT	CATREGQGVNEKLFF
TRBV6-1	TRBJ1-2	-	few	TGTGCCAGCAGTGTGCAGGGAAGGGATGGCTACACCTTC	CASSVQGRDGYTF
TRBV6-5	TRBJ2-3	TRBD1	few	TGTGCCAGCAGTTCGGGACAGGGGGCCACAGATACGCAGTATTTT	CASSSGQGATDTQYF
TRBV6-5	TRBJ2-7	-	-	TGTGCCAGCAGTTACGGAGGCGAGCAGTACTTC	CASSYGGEQYF
TRBV25-1	TRBJ2-7	-	once	TGTGCCAGCAGTGACCCGCGGGACAGCTACGAGCAGTACTTC	CASSDPRDSYEQYF
TRBV30	TRBJ1-5	TRBD1	-	TGTGCCTGGAGCGTTCTATTGGACAGGGTTTATAGCAATCAGCCCCAGCATTTT	CAWSVLLDRVYSNQPQHF
TRBV28	TRBJ2-7	TRBD2	-	TGTGCCAGCAGTAGACTAGCGGGAGTTACCTACGAGCAGTACTTC	CASSRLAGVTYEQYF
TRBV9	TRBJ1-1	TRBD1	-	TGTGCCAGCAGCCAGGGGGCGCTTACTGAAGCTTTCTTT	CASSQGALTEAFF
TRBV4-1	TRBJ1-5	TRBD1	-	TGCGCCAGCAGCCCCGGGACAGGGGGGAATCAGCCCCAGCATTTT	CASSPGTGGNQPQHF
TRBV5-1	TRBJ1-4	-	-	TGCGCCAGCAGCTTGGAACCCGTCGGGGATGAAAAACTGTTTTTT	CASSLEPVGDEKLFF
TRBV2	TRBJ2-5	-	few	TGTGCCAGCAGCCCTAGCTTTGGAGAGACCCAGTACTTC	CASSPSFGETQYF
TRBV11-3	TRBJ2-5	-	-	TGTGCCAGCAGCTTAAGAGGCGGGAAGGGGGAGACCCAGTACTTC	CASSLRGGKGETQYF
TRBV5-8	TRBJ2-5	TRBD2	few	TGTGCCAGCAGCTTGGGCGGACTAGCGGGAGGGGAGACCCAGTACTTC	CASSLGGLAGGETQYF
TRBV27	TRBJ2-5	-	-	TGTGCCAGCAGTTCCGCGGTGTACCAAGAGACCCAGTACTTC	CASSSAVYQETQYF
TRBV5-4	TRBJ1-2	TRBD1	-	TGTGCCAGCAGCACGGACGGGACAGGGAACTATGGCTACACCTTC	CASSTDGTGNYGYTF
TRBV6-5	TRBJ1-5	TRBD1	-	TGTGCCAGCAGTTCCGGGACAGGGAGGGGGCCCCAGCATTTT	CASSSGTGRGPQHF
TRBV29-1	TRBJ2-2	-	-	TGCAGCGTTGAAATAGCTAACACCGGGGAGCTGTTTTTT	CSVEIANTGELFF
TRBV10-2	TRBJ2-2	-	-	TGCGCCAGCAGTGAGGCGAATCCTCTGCCCGGGGAGCTGTTTTTT	CASSEANPLPGELFF
TRBV6-6	TRBJ2-1	-	-	TGTGCCAGCAGTTACTACAGGAATAACAATGAGCAGTTCTTC	CASSYYRNNNEQFF
TRBV19	TRBJ1-2	-	-	TGTGCCAGTAGTATAGGGCCGACGGGTGGCTACACCTTC	CASSIGPTGGYTF
TRBV30	TRBJ1-1	TRBD1	-	TGTGCCTGGAGTGGGGGGGACAGGGGGTACACTGAAGCTTTCTTT	CAWSGGDRGYTEAFF
TRBV30	TRBJ1-5	TRBD1	-	TGTGCCTGGAGTCGACAGGGTGATCAGCCCCAGCATTTT	CAWSRQGDQPQHF
TRBV11-3	TRBJ2-4	-	once	TGTGCCAGCAGCTTACCAGGGGAAAACATTCAGTACTTC	CASSLPGENIQYF
TRBV7-3	TRBJ2-1	-	-	TGTGCCAGCAGCTTTACGGGTTTGGATGAGCAGTTCTTC	CASSFTGLDEQFF
TRBV30	TRBJ2-2	TRBD2	-	TGTGCCTGGACCACGTATGCGGGAGGGGTTACCGGGGAGCTGTTTTTT	CAWTTYAGGVTGELFF
TRBV7-9	TRBJ2-2	TRBD2	-	TGTGCCAGCAGCTCCCTAATAGCGGGAGGGCCGGAAACCGGGGAGCTGTTTTTT	CASSSLIAGGPETGELFF
TRBV7-2	TRBJ1-1	-	-	TGTGCCAGCAGCTTAGCGTCGCAGATCACTGAAGCTTTCTTT	CASSLASQITEAFF
TRBV10-1	TRBJ2-5	TRBD1	-	TGCGCCAGCAGTGATACAGGGGGCCCAGAGACCCAGTACTTC	CASSDTGGPETQYF
TRBV11-2	TRBJ2-1	TRBD2	-	TGTGCCAGCAGCTCCGATATAGCGGGAGTGGGGGAGCAGTTCTTC	CASSSDIAGVGEQFF
TRBV7-3	TRBJ1-1	-	-	TGTGCCAGCAGCTTAAGGGGGGACACTGAAGCTTTCTTT	CASSLRGDTEAFF
TRBV6-1	TRBJ2-2	TRBD1	-	TGTGCCAGCAGTGGGGGGACAGGGGTCGGGACCGGGGAGCTGTTTTTT	CASSGGTGVGTGELFF
TRBV6-6	TRBJ2-1	-	-	TGTGCCAGCAGTTACTTACCCCGGGATGAGCAGTTCTTC	CASSYLPRDEQFF
TRBV25-1	TRBJ2-4	TRBD2	-	TGTGCCAGTCGTAGCGGGAGGCTCTCCAAAAACATTCAGTACTTC	CASRSGRLSKNIQYF
TRBV7-7	TRBJ2-2	-	-	TGTGCTAGCAGCTTAGTGCAGTCGAACACCGGGGAGCTGTTTTTT	CASSLVQSNTGELFF
TRBV10-2	TRBJ1-2	TRBD1	-	TGCGCCAGCAGTGAGCCGAGACAGGGCTATGGCTACACCTTC	CASSEPRQGYGYTF
TRBV28	TRBJ2-7	TRBD1	-	TGTGCCAGCAATCACAGGGGAGATTTGCACGAGCAGTACTTC	CASNHRGDLHEQYF
TRBV7-9	TRBJ2-1	-	once	TGTGCCAGCAGCTCCCGGCCGGGACGGGGGAGAAGGGAGCAGTTCTTC	CASSSRPGRGRREQFF
TRBV7-9	TRBJ2-3	TRBD2	-	TGTGCCAGCAGCCCCGGAGTGGGACTAGCTTATTCTAGCACAGATACGCAGTATTTT	CASSPGVGLAYSSTDTQYF
TRBV27	TRBJ1-2	-	few	TGTGCCAGCAGTCCCTTTTTGGGGGCTGGCTACACCTTC	CASSPFLGAGYTF
TRBV6-1	TRBJ1-5	TRBD1	-	TGTGCCAGCAGTGCCCGACAGGGATATAGCAATCAGCCCCAGCATTTT	CASSARQGYSNQPQHF
TRBV5-4	TRBJ2-2	TRBD2	-	TGTGCCAGCAGCAGTGGACTAGCGGGAGTCGGAACCGGGGAGCTGTTTTTT	CASSSGLAGVGTGELFF
TRBV14	TRBJ2-7	-	-	TGTGCCAGCAGCCTAGTTGATTTCCCTACCTACGAGCAGTACTTC	CASSLVDFPTYEQYF
TRBV7-8	TRBJ1-5	-	-	TGTGCCAGCAGCTTACAAGGCGGTAGCAATCAGCCCCAGCATTTT	CASSLQGGSNQPQHF
TRBV4-3	TRBJ2-7	TRBD2	-	TGCGCCAGCAGCCCGGGACTAGCGGGGACCTACGAGCAGTACTTC	CASSPGLAGTYEQYF
TRBV18	TRBJ2-1	-	-	TGTGCCAGCTCACCACCGGTAAGCGGGTATGAGCAGTTCTTC	CASSPPVSGYEQFF
TRBV7-6	TRBJ1-4	TRBD1	-	TGTGCCAGCAGCTTAGAGGACAGGGGGTATGAAAAACTGTTTTTT	CASSLEDRGYEKLFF
TRBV28	TRBJ2-5	-	-	TGTGCCAGTCTACAGGGACGGGAGACCCAGTACTTC	CASLQGRETQYF